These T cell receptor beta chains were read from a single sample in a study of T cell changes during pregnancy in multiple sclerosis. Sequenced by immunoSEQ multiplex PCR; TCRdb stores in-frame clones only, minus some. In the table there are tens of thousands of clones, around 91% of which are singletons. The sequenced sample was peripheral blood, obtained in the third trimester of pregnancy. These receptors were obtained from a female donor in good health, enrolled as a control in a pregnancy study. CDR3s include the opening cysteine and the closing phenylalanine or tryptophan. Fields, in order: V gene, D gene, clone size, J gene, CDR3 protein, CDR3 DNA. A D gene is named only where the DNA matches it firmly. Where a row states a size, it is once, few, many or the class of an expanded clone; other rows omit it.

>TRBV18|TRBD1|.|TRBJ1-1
CASSRGQGSNTEAFF
TGTGCCAGCTCCCGAGGACAGGGGTCGAACACTGAAGCTTTCTTT
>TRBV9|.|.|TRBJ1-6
CASSVAGGNSPLHF
TGTGCCAGCAGCGTAGCAGGTGGGAATTCACCCCTCCACTTT
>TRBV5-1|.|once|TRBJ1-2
CASSLDDPGGANYGYIF
TGCGCCAGCAGCTTGGATGATCCCGGGGGGGCAAACTATGGCTACATCTTC
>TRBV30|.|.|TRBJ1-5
CAWSSGTYIDQPQHF
TGTGCCTGGAGTTCCGGGACATATATAGATCAGCCCCAGCATTTT
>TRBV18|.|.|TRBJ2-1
CASSPNGNEQFF
TGTGCCAGCTCACCAAACGGCAATGAGCAGTTCTTC
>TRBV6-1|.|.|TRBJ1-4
CASSESRGTGEKLFF
TGTGCCAGCAGTGAATCCCGGGGGACGGGGGAAAAACTGTTTTTT
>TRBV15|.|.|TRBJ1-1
CATSRDAVHTEAFF
TGTGCCACCAGCAGAGATGCGGTGCACACTGAAGCTTTCTTT
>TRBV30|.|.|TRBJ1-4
CASTRGEKLFF
TGTGCCTCAACGAGGGGGGAAAAACTGTTTTTT
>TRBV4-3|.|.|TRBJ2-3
CASSRGGPSIDTQYF
TGCGCCAGCAGCCGAGGGGGACCTAGCATAGATACGCAGTATTTT
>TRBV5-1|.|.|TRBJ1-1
CASSPPTPNTEAFF
TGCGCCAGCAGCCCGCCGACACCGAACACTGAAGCTTTCTTT
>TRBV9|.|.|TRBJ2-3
CASSPRRDTQYF
TGTGCCAGCAGCCCGCGGAGGGATACGCAGTATTTT
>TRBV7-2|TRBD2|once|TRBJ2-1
CASSTRTILGGGEQFF
TGTGCCAGCAGCACCCGGACTATATTGGGGGGGGGTGAGCAGTTCTTC
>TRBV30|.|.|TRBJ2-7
CAWSGRQWVYEQYF
TGTGCCTGGAGTGGGAGACAGTGGGTCTACGAGCAGTACTTC
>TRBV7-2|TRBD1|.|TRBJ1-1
CASRDRQDTEAFF
TGTGCCAGCCGGGACAGGCAGGACACTGAAGCTTTCTTT
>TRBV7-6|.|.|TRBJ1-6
CASSLQGNSPLHF
TGTGCCAGCAGCTTACAGGGTAATTCACCCCTCCACTTT
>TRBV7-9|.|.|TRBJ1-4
CAIPTGGGEKLFF
TGTGCCATCCCGACCGGGGGAGGGGAAAAACTGTTTTTT
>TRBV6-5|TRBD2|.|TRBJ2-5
CASSSLAGGVTQYF
TGTGCCAGCAGTTCCCTAGCGGGGGGGGTGACCCAGTACTTC
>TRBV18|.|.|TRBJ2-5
CASSPIGGETQYF
TGTGCCAGCTCACCAATAGGGGGAGAGACCCAGTACTTC
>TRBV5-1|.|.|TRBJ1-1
CASSYDRNTEAFF
TGCGCCAGCAGCTACGACAGGAACACTGAAGCTTTCTTT
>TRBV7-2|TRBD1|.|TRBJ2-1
CASKTDRGRNNEQFF
TGTGCCAGCAAGACCGACAGGGGGAGGAACAATGAGCAGTTCTTC
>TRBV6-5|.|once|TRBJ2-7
CASSYGTGWYEQYF
TGTGCCAGCAGTTACGGCACAGGGTGGTACGAGCAGTACTTC
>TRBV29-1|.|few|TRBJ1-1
CSVAAAEAFF
TGCAGCGTTGCAGCGGCTGAAGCTTTCTTT
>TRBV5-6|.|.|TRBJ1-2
CASSPDSGYGYTF
TGTGCCAGCAGCCCGGACAGCGGCTATGGCTACACCTTC
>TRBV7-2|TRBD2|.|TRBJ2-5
CASSRTSGGPETQYF
TGTGCCAGCAGCCGGACTAGCGGGGGGCCTGAGACCCAGTACTTC
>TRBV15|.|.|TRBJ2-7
CATSPAATGEAWRYF
TGTGCCACCAGCCCAGCCGCGACCGGAGAGGCCTGGCGGTACTTC
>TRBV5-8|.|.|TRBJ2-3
CASSLGLVGTDTQYF
TGTGCCAGCAGCTTGGGGCTAGTAGGTACGGATACGCAGTATTTT
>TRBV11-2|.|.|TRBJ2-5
CASSLDRHGGETQYF
TGTGCCAGCAGCTTAGATCGTCACGGAGGAGAGACCCAGTACTTC
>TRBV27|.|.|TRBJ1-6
CASSLRAGNNSPLHF
TGTGCCAGCAGTTTACGGGCCGGGAATAATTCACCCCTCCACTTT
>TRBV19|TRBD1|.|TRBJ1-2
CASSTQGARDGYTF
TGTGCCAGTAGTACACAGGGGGCTAGGGACGGCTACACCTTC
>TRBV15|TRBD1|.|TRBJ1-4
CATSILQGAGEKLFF
TGTGCCACCAGCATACTACAGGGGGCCGGTGAAAAACTGTTTTTT
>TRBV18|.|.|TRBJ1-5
CASSPPGLKINQPQHF
TGTGCCAGCTCACCACCTGGGCTGAAAATCAATCAGCCCCAGCATTTT
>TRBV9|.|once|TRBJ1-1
CASSSVTEAFF
TGTGCCAGCAGCTCCGTTACTGAAGCTTTCTTT
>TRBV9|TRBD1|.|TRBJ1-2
CASEPWTGVEGYGYTF
TGTGCCAGCGAACCATGGACAGGGGTCGAGGGCTATGGCTACACCTTC
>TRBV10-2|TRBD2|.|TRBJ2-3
CASRPGTSGRDTQYF
TGCGCCAGCAGACCCGGGACTAGCGGGAGGGATACGCAGTATTTT
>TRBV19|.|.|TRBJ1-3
CASSLGGSSGNTIYF
TGTGCCAGTAGCCTGGGCGGGAGCTCTGGAAACACCATATATTTT
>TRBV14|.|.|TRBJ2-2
CASSQEQGWNTGELFF
TGTGCCAGCAGCCAGGAACAGGGATGGAACACCGGGGAGCTGTTTTTT
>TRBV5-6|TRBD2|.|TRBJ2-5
CASSSGLAGVWYF
TGTGCCAGCAGCTCTGGACTAGCGGGGGTCTGGTACTTC
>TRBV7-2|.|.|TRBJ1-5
CASRSQGGLGNQPQHF
TGTGCCAGCAGATCCCAGGGAGGACTAGGCAATCAGCCCCAGCATTTT
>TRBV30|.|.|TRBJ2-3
CASTTKISTDTQYF
TGTGCCTCCACTACTAAAATCAGCACAGATACGCAGTATTTT
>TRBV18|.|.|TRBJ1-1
CASSPPTDTEAFF
TGTGCCAGCTCACCACCGACAGACACTGAAGCTTTCTTT
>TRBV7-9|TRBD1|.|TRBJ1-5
CASSRDRVDQPQHF
TGTGCCAGCAGCCGGGACAGGGTCGACCAGCCCCAGCATTTT
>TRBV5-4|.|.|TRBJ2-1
CASSLVGRGTSYNEQFF
TGTGCCAGCAGCTTGGTCGGGCGGGGCACCTCCTACAATGAGCAGTTCTTC
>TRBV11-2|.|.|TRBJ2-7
CASSLVAGSSDEQYF
TGTGCCAGCAGCTTAGTGGCAGGTTCGTCGGACGAGCAGTACTTC
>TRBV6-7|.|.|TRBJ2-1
CAPQTRNGNEQFF
TGTGCCCCCCAGACTAGAAACGGCAATGAGCAGTTCTTC
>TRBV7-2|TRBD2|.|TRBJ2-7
CASSAPGGVGYEQYF
TGTGCCAGCAGCGCACCTGGGGGGGTTGGATACGAGCAGTACTTC
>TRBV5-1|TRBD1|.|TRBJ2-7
CASSSRTGGGEQYF
TGCGCCAGCAGCTCTCGGACAGGGGGCGGCGAGCAGTACTTC
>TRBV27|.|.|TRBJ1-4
CASSRGIVEKLFF
TGTGCCAGCAGTAGGGGGATTGTGGAAAAACTGTTTTTT
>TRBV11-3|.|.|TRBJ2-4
CASSLGGLENIQYF
TGTGCCAGCAGCTTAGGGGGGCTTGAAAACATTCAGTACTTC
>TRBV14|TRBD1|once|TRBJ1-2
CASKRRGTGTYGYTF
TGTGCCAGCAAGCGGAGAGGGACAGGGACCTATGGCTACACCTTC
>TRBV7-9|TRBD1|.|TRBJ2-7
CASSLTRTGILRREQYF
TGTGCCAGCAGCTTAACGAGGACAGGCATACTCCGGCGAGAGCAGTACTTC
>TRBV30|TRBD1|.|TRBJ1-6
CAWRPGQGGSPLHF
TGTGCCTGGAGACCGGGACAGGGAGGTTCACCCCTCCACTTT
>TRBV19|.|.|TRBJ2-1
CASSEAGGRGEQFF
TGTGCCAGTAGTGAGGCAGGGGGGCGCGGTGAGCAGTTCTTC
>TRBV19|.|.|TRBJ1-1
CASSIGTLGNTEAFF
TGTGCCAGTAGTATAGGGACACTGGGGAACACTGAAGCTTTCTTT